The rows below give T cell receptor beta chains drawn from one sample of a study of immune cell composition in non-small cell lung cancer. Data came from immunoSEQ multiplex PCR; TCRdb stores just in-frame clones and leaves some out. The sample records approximately 3,000 clones, over 60% being singletons. Material for sequencing was non-adjacent lung tissue. These receptors were obtained from a human donor with non-small cell lung cancer. CDR3s include the opening cysteine and the closing phenylalanine or tryptophan. The order of the fields is V gene, D gene, clone size, J gene, CDR3 DNA, CDR3 protein. A D gene is named only where the DNA matches it firmly. Not all rows give a size; the values are once, few, many and, for expanded clones, a class.

TRBV6-6,TRBD2,-,TRBJ2-7,TGTGCCGCGTCCGGGACTAGCGGGAGGGCCATCTACGAGCAGTACTTC,CAASGTSGRAIYEQYF
TRBV7-9,-,-,TRBJ2-7,TGTGCCAGCAGCGAACGCCGGGCCTACGAGCAGTACTTC,CASSERRAYEQYF
TRBV6-4,TRBD2,once,TRBJ2-1,TGTGCCAGCAGTGACTCTAGCGGGAGCTACAATGAGCAGTTCTTC,CASSDSSGSYNEQFF
TRBV28,TRBD1,-,TRBJ1-1,TGTGCCAGCAGTTCGCCGAGGGACAGGGCGACTGAAGCTTTCTTT,CASSSPRDRATEAFF
TRBV7-8,-,-,TRBJ1-5,TGTGCCAGCAGCTTATGGGGGGAGGCAAATCAGCCCCAGCATTTT,CASSLWGEANQPQHF
TRBV4-2,-,-,TRBJ1-5,TGTGCCAGCAGCCAAGATTCAGGAACAGGGCCTCAGCCCCAGCATTTT,CASSQDSGTGPQPQHF
TRBV10-2,TRBD2,-,TRBJ2-2,TGCGCCAGCAGTTACCTAGCGGGGGACGGGGAGCTGTTTTTT,CASSYLAGDGELFF
TRBV7-9,-,few,TRBJ2-1,TGTGCCAGCAGCCTCGGGGGTGGGGAGACATACTACAATGAGCAGTTCTTC,CASSLGGGETYYNEQFF
TRBV28,-,-,TRBJ2-5,TGTGCCAGCCGGGGAAGCGGCGGGACCCAGTACTTC,CASRGSGGTQYF
TRBV28,-,-,TRBJ1-6,TGTGCCAGCACCTATCTGAGGACAGTTAATTCACCCCTCCACTTT,CASTYLRTVNSPLHF
TRBV27,TRBD2,-,TRBJ2-1,TGTGCCAGTAATCTAGCGGGGGCCTACAATGAGCAGTTCTTC,CASNLAGAYNEQFF
TRBV13,TRBD2,once,TRBJ2-3,TGTGCCAGCAGCTTAGGACTTGCGGGAGGAAACACAGATACGCAGTATTTT,CASSLGLAGGNTDTQYF
TRBV4-2,TRBD2,-,TRBJ2-7,TGTGCCAGCAGCCACCACGGGGGGGGGCCCTCCTACGAGCAGTACTTC,CASSHHGGGPSYEQYF
TRBV10-3,TRBD1,-,TRBJ2-7,TGTGCCATCAGCCCGGGACAGGGTAACGACGAGCAGTACTTC,CAISPGQGNDEQYF
TRBV19,-,-,TRBJ2-2,TGTGCCAGTAGTATAGGAGGCGGGGAGCTGTTTTTT,CASSIGGGELFF
TRBV7-3,TRBD2,-,TRBJ2-7,TGTGCCAGCAGCCTGACTCTCATCGGGGGGTCCTACGAGCAGTACTTC,CASSLTLIGGSYEQYF
TRBV10-1,-,-,TRBJ2-5,TGCGCCAGCAGTGAGTCTGGTCTTGAAGAGACCCAGTACTTC,CASSESGLEETQYF
TRBV7-2,TRBD2,-,TRBJ2-5,TGTGCCAGCAGCTTAGTAGCGGGAGTGGAAGAGGCCCAGTACTTC,CASSLVAGVEEAQYF
TRBV27,-,-,TRBJ1-1,TGTGCCAGCAGTTTACGGGGGGATGAAAAAACTGAAGCTTTCTTT,CASSLRGDEKTEAFF
TRBV12-5,TRBD1,-,TRBJ2-2,TGTGCTAGTGGTTTGGTACGGGCAGGGGGCCCCGGGGAGCTGCTTTTT,CASGLVRAGGPGELLF
TRBV19,-,-,TRBJ2-5,TGTGCCAGTAGCCCCCCGGGAGTACGAGAGACCCAGTACTTC,CASSPPGVRETQYF
TRBV25-1,-,-,TRBJ2-5,TGTGCCAGCAGTGAATCCAGGACCCAGTACTTC,CASSESRTQYF
TRBV11-2,-,-,TRBJ2-5,TGTGCCAGCAGCTTAGAAGGGGGAGAAAAGACCCAGTACTTC,CASSLEGGEKTQYF
TRBV7-9,TRBD2,-,TRBJ2-1,TGTGCCAGCAGCCCGTGGGCTAGCGGGAGAAACAATGAGCAGTTCTTC,CASSPWASGRNNEQFF
TRBV28,-,once,TRBJ1-5,TGTGCCAGCAGATGGGCCAGCAATCAGCCCCAGCATTTT,CASRWASNQPQHF
TRBV27,TRBD2,-,TRBJ2-1,TGTGCCAGCAGTTTACCGCCGGGACTAGTGGAGGTCAATGAGCAGTTCTTC,CASSLPPGLVEVNEQFF
TRBV6-5,TRBD2,-,TRBJ2-1,TGTGCCAGCAGTTCTACTAGCGGGAGAAAGGATGAGCAGTTCTTC,CASSSTSGRKDEQFF
TRBV7-2,-,-,TRBJ2-1,TGTGCCAGCAGCCCCATGGGCGGGATTGGCGGCTATGAGCAGTTCTTC,CASSPMGGIGGYEQFF
TRBV2,TRBD2,-,TRBJ2-5,TGTGCCAGCAAGACTAGCGGGGGGGCGGGAGAGACCCAGTACTTC,CASKTSGGAGETQYF
TRBV5-1,TRBD2,once,TRBJ2-1,TGCGCCAGCAGCCTCCCAGCGGGAGTTAAAAATGAGCAGTTCTTC,CASSLPAGVKNEQFF
TRBV30,-,-,TRBJ2-2,TGTGCCTGGAGTCGGTCTCCCACCGGGGAGCTGTTTTTT,CAWSRSPTGELFF
TRBV28,-,-,TRBJ1-2,TGTGCCAGCAGTTTAAATGGCCAGGCCTATGGCTACACCTTC,CASSLNGQAYGYTF